Shown below are 21 T cell receptor beta chains from a single sample sequenced in a study of shared clonotypes between healthy human individuals. The table came from immunoSEQ multiplex PCR; TCRdb's copy has only in-frame clones and leaves some out. The sample lists about 1.5 million clones; 95% to 99% were seen once. The sequencing sample was made of naive CD4+ T cells sorted from blood. Subset here: CD45RA+ positively selected. These TCRs come from a man aged 25-45 years in good health.

Details on this clone: Other DNA sequences within the sample encode an identical CDR3. The chain is built from TRBV5-1 and TRBJ1-1; TRBD1 aligns across 10 bases. Germline loops: CDR1 SGHRS, CDR2 YFSETQ. The trim removed 2 bases at V and 3 bases at J, leaving 1 base unmatched. This CDR3 spans 14 amino acids. The CDR3 DNA sequence: TGCGCCAGCAGCTTAGGGACAGGGGACACTGAAGCTTTCTTT. This translates into CASSLGTGDTEAFF.

This clone occurred once. In DNA form, the CDR3 reads TGTGCCAGCTCACCACTAGGCGGTGGGACAGGAGGCAATCAGCCCCAGCATTTT. Its protein product is CASSPLGGGTGGNQPQHF. The chain uses TRBV18 and TRBJ1-5; 8 bases align to TRBD1. The CDR3 contains 18 residues. Unmatched junction bases numbered 10, after V lost 1 base and J lost 2 bases. Germline V CDR1 and CDR2: KGHSH, LQKENI.

The chain carries TRBV5-6 and TRBJ2-7; 7 bases map to TRBD2. Trimming took 7 bases from V and 2 from J; bases not matched to a gene: 6. The V gene's germline CDR1 is SGHDT and CDR2 YYEEEE. The CDR3 loop spans 13 amino acids. The CDR3 here is CASHEAGTYEQYF. The CDR3 DNA follows: TGTGCCAGCCACGAAGCGGGGACCTACGAGCAGTACTTC.

This sequence joins TRBV28 and TRBJ2-7; TRBD1 is a possible D gene (6 bases). This CDR3 region has 15 residues. V lost 8 bases and J lost 5, with 22 bases in between. Germline lookup yields CDR1 MDHEN and CDR2 SYDVKM. CDR3 sequence: CASGYRDDLSNEQYF. DNA of the CDR3: TGTGCCAGCGGATACAGGGATGATCTGTCTAACGAGCAGTACTTC. The variable domain in full, completed from reference TRBV28 and TRBJ2-7, reads DVKVTQSSRYLVKRTGEKVFLECVQDMDHENMFWYRQDPGLGLRLIYFSYDVKMKEKGDIPEGYSVSREKKERFSLILESASTNQTSMYLCASGYRDDLSNEQYFGPGTRLTVT.

The chain has TRBV29-1 and TRBJ2-3; D gene ambiguous. The V end was cut by 1 base, the J end by 2 bases, with 10 bases between. Germline CDR1 and CDR2: SQVTM and ANQGSEA. This CDR3 has 14 amino acids. CDR3 in DNA: TGCAGCGTTGAAGTCGCCGGGTCCACAGATACGCAGTATTTT. Its translation: CSVEVAGSTDTQYF.

The J gene is TRBJ2-1, the V gene TRBV7-6; 12 positions match TRBD2. This CDR3 has 20 amino acids. Unmatched junction bases numbered 18, after V lost 5 bases and J lost 4 bases. The germline V gene has CDR1 SGHVS and CDR2 FNYEAQ. As DNA, the CDR3 is TGTGCCAGCAGCCCACAGGGGGTTCGACTAGCGGGAGCCATTTACAATGAGCAGTTCTTC. Its translation: CASSPQGVRLAGAIYNEQFF.

V usage is TRBV4-3 and J usage is TRBJ2-1; D is unclear. From germline, CDR1 is LGHNA and CDR2 YSLEER. The CDR3 has 13 amino acids. V lost 0 bases, J lost 10 bases, and 10 bases lay in between. CDR3 sequence reads: CASSQDNSLEQFF. Here the CDR3 DNA reads TGCGCCAGCAGCCAAGATAATAGTTTGGAGCAGTTCTTC.

As concerns this clone: Other DNA sequences within the sample encode an identical CDR3. The chain couples TRBV18 to TRBJ2-7, with 8 bases aligning to TRBD1. This CDR3 region has 15 residues. V lost 3 bases to trimming and J lost 2 bases; unmatched junction nucleotides: 6. The germline V gene has CDR1 KGHSH and CDR2 LQKENI. The CDR3 sequence: CASSPLGQGAYEQYF. The CDR3 region has the DNA TGTGCCAGCTCACCCCTAGGACAGGGAGCCTACGAGCAGTACTTC.

The V gene is TRBV5-6, the J gene TRBJ2-2, with D perhaps TRBD1 (5 bases). Trimming cost V 2 bases and J 1 base, with 12 bases left between them. The CDR3 sequence is 16 residues long. Germline V gene lookup returns CDR1 SGHDT and CDR2 YYEEEE. The CDR3 sequence: CASSFRAGWNTGELFF. CDR3 DNA: TGTGCCAGCAGCTTCAGGGCAGGGTGGAACACCGGGGAGCTGTTTTTT.

The chain uses TRBV18 and TRBJ2-6, with a weak D call TRBD2 (5 bases). V lost 1 base, J lost 2 bases, and 15 bases lay in between. Germline CDR1 reads KGHSH; CDR2 reads LQKENI. The length of the CDR3 is 18 residues. This chain's CDR3 is CASSPLRNRGAGANVLTF. CDR3 nucleotides: TGTGCCAGCTCACCACTGCGAAATCGGGGTGCTGGGGCCAACGTCCTGACTTTC. Drawing the rest from reference TRBV18 and TRBJ2-6, the complete variable domain is NAGVMQNPRHLVRRRGQEARLRCSPMKGHSHVYWYRQLPEEGLKFMVYLQKENIIDESGMPKERFSAEFPKEGPSILRIQQVVRGDSAAYFCASSPLRNRGAGANVLTFGAGSRLTVL.

The chain recombines TRBV9 with TRBJ1-3; possible D gene TRBD1, 6 bases. The CDR3 covers 19 residues. The ends were cut back, 0 bases at V and 0 bases at J, with 19 bases in the middle. Germline V lookup: CDR1 SGDLS, CDR2 YYNGEE. CDR3 loop: CASSVAAEPVRGSGNTIYF. The CDR3 coding sequence is TGTGCCAGCAGCGTAGCAGCGGAACCTGTCAGGGGCTCTGGAAACACCATATATTTT.

The V and J genes are TRBV7-6 and TRBJ2-1; D is unclear. The germline V and J ends were trimmed by 5 bases and 0 bases, with 17 bases remaining between them. Looked up from germline, CDR1 is SGHVS and CDR2 is FNYEAQ. This CDR3 spans 17 amino acids. The CDR3 nucleotides read TGTGCCAGCAGCCGACCACTTAATCGGAGCTCCTACAATGAGCAGTTCTTC. It specifies CASSRPLNRSSYNEQFF.

DNA of the CDR3: TGCAGCGTTGCCAAGGGACAGATGTCCACCGGGGAGCTGTTTTTT. This gives the protein CSVAKGQMSTGELFF. The V and J genes are TRBV29-1 and TRBJ2-2; 7 bases fit TRBD1. CDR1 and CDR2 (germline): SQVTM, ANQGSEA. CDR3 size: 15 residues. Germline trimming cut 4 bases from V and 4 bases from J; bases unmatched to any gene: 9.

The gene calls are TRBV19 and TRBJ2-2; possibly TRBD1 for D (5 bases). V dropped 0 bases and J dropped 5 bases, with 13 bases sitting between them. Germline-derived CDR1 and CDR2 are LNHDA and SQIVND (reference sequence). The CDR3 runs to 16 residues. CDR3 sequence (DNA): TGTGCCAGTAGTATAGAGACCACAAGGGGTACCGGGGAGCTGTTTTTT. Amino acids: CASSIETTRGTGELFF.

The rearrangement uses TRBV25-1 and TRBJ1-1; TRBD1 matches at 7 bases. V was clipped by 4 bases and J by 6 bases; unmatched bases: 5. Germline V gene sequence: CDR1 MGHDK, CDR2 SYGVNS. The CDR3 covers 13 residues. The CDR3 spells CASSGRGPAEAFF. DNA of the CDR3: TGTGCCAGCAGTGGAAGGGGGCCGGCTGAAGCTTTCTTT. The entire variable domain, with the rest obtained from reference TRBV25-1 and TRBJ1-1, is as follows: EADIYQTPRYLVIGTGKKITLECSQTMGHDKMYWYQQDPGMELHLIHYSYGVNSTEKGDLSSESTVSRIRTEHFPLTLESARPSHTSQYLCASSGRGPAEAFFGQGTRLTVV.

The gene calls are TRBV5-1 and TRBJ1-1; 10 bases fit TRBD1. Germline values: CDR1 SGHRS, CDR2 YFSETQ. V trimming: 0 bases; J trimming: 4 bases; junction bases outside the gene matches: 6. This CDR3 is 16 amino acids long. CDR3 sequence reads: CASSLGQGAFGTEAFF. The CDR3 DNA is TGCGCCAGCAGCTTGGGACAGGGGGCGTTTGGCACTGAAGCTTTCTTT.

The chain combines TRBV7-9 with TRBJ2-7; either TRBD1 or TRBD2 may supply D (5 bases each). CDR3 size: 15 residues. V was clipped by 6 bases and J by 7 bases, with 22 bases between them. Germline CDR1 SEHNR, CDR2 FQNEAQ (reference sequence). The CDR3 sequence is CASSFTTGGHGEQYF. The CDR3 DNA reads TGTGCCAGCAGTTTCACCACCGGAGGACACGGTGAGCAGTACTTC.

This chain joins TRBV5-4 and TRBJ2-3; D is ambiguous. The germline V gene has CDR1 SGHNT and CDR2 YYREEE (reference sequence). The CDR3 runs 15 residues. Trimming removed 4 bases from V and 1 base from J, with 13 bases in between. The CDR3 nucleotides read TGTGCCAGCAGCCTGTCCCCCTCAGGCACAGATACGCAGTATTTT. Translation gives CASSLSPSGTDTQYF.

J is TRBJ1-2 and V is TRBV5-6; 8 bases map to TRBD1. The V segment lost 4 bases and the J segment 7 bases; nucleotides outside the gene matches: 6. CDR3 length equals 13 residues. CDR1 is SGHDT and CDR2 is YYEEEE in the germline V gene. CDR3 in amino acids: CASSTGQGVGYTF. CDR3 nucleotides: TGTGCCAGCAGCACCGGACAGGGCGTTGGCTACACCTTC. Supplemented by reference TRBV5-6 and TRBJ1-2, the full variable domain reads DAGVTQSPTHLIKTRGQQVTLRCSPKSGHDTVSWYQQALGQGPQFIFQYYEEEERQRGNFPDRFSGHQFPNYSSELNVNALLLGDSALYLCASSTGQGVGYTFGSGTRLTVV.

The chain recombines TRBV2 with TRBJ1-3; D might be TRBD1 (5 bases). Per germline, CDR1 SNHLY and CDR2 FYNNEI. V lost 11 bases to trimming and J lost 4 bases, with 21 bases between them. The CDR3 has 15 residues. CDR3 in DNA: TGTGCCGAGATTCCTTCGGGACGTCCGGGAAACACCATATATTTT. This gives the protein CAEIPSGRPGNTIYF.

This chain joins TRBV19 and TRBJ1-2; D might be TRBD1 (6 bases). V was clipped by 4 bases and J by 3 bases, with 12 bases between them. Germline CDR1 LNHDA, CDR2 SQIVND (reference sequence). CDR3 length: 14 residues. The CDR3 sequence is CASSNRQAHYGYTF. CDR3 sequence (DNA): TGTGCCAGTAGTAATAGACAGGCTCACTATGGCTACACCTTC.